This T cell receptor beta chain was captured in a study of OX40 agonist ivuxolimab in advanced cancers. For the study at large: Anti-PD-1, anti-PD-L1 or anti-CTLA-4 therapy given earlier was allowed, and approximately 40% had some.

A note on this clone: Its antigen is not known.

This table comes from immunoSEQ multiplex PCR, and its TCRdb copy is limited to in-frame clones, with some not included. The sample has 90,000 or so clones; 80% to 90% are singletons. The study's findings and limits: Expanded clones belonging to CD8+ T cells outnumbered, on average, those of CD4+.

With 3 bases removed from V and 2 bases from J, the gap between germline ends came to 9 bases. The CDR3 extends over 14 amino acids. Per the germline V gene, CDR1 is WSHSY and CDR2 is SAAADI. V is TRBV10-2 and J is TRBJ2-3; D is undetermined. This specimen consisted of CD4+ or CD8+ T cells sorted from blood, obtained in a trial of the OX40 agonist ivuxolimab. The sequence came from an adult with an advanced solid tumor such as melanoma, head and neck, liver or kidney cancer. Here the CDR3 DNA reads TGCGCCAGCAGTGAAAGGACCTACACAGATACGCAGTATTTT. Encoded protein: CASSERTYTDTQYF.